Listed below are T cell receptor beta chains from one sample, sequenced in a study of vaccination and CD4 T cells after COVID-19. A single record per CDR3 protein comes from TCRdb applying MiXCR to the PCR reads. Of approximately 1,500 distinct CDR3 sequences in the sample, around 13% were seen once. The antigens for these receptors are not known. Sequences were obtained from CD4+ T cells from blood, cultured in vitro. The receptors derive from a human donor in good health. Both conserved end residues are part of each CDR3. D genes are given only for firm matches. Clone size is not always given. Where it is, it says once, few, many or a class for expanded clones.

j_call clone_size d_call v_call cdr3_nt cdr3_aa
TRBJ1-4 few NA TRBV24-1 TGTGCCACCAGTGATCCCCGCGCGTCCGGCGACGAAAAACTGTTTTTT CATSDPRASGDEKLFF
TRBJ2-1 medium-sized TRBD1 TRBV20-1 TGCAGTGCTTGGGACAGCACAAACAATGAGCAGTTCTTC CSAWDSTNNEQFF
TRBJ1-5 medium-sized NA TRBV24-1 TGTGCCACCAGCCGGAGGCATTTT CATSRRHF
TRBJ1-2 large TRBD1 TRBV6-1 TGTGCCAGCAGGGCACAGGGGAGGGGGACGTATGGCTACACCTTC CASRAQGRGTYGYTF
TRBJ1-2 medium-sized NA TRBV15 TGTGCCACCAGCAGAGATCAGGTAGCGGTTGGCTACACCTTC CATSRDQVAVGYTF
TRBJ2-7 NA TRBD2 TRBV2 TGTGCCAGCAGTGAAGCGCGTCTAGCGGGACCCTACGAGCAGTACTTC CASSEARLAGPYEQYF
TRBJ1-1 large NA TRBV19 TGTGCCAGTACCTCCTCAGCAGGGAGCACTGAAGCTTTCTTT CASTSSAGSTEAFF
TRBJ2-1 medium-sized NA TRBV7-3 TGTGCCAGCAGCTTAACGCACGGAGCAGGGACGTACAATGAGCAGTTCTTC CASSLTHGAGTYNEQFF
TRBJ2-7 few NA TRBV20-1 TGCAGTGCTAGAGATCAGGGGCAGGGGGAGCAGTACTTC CSARDQGQGEQYF
TRBJ2-7 NA NA TRBV28 TGTGCCAGCAGTTCCCCTAGGGGTAGCGGCACCTACGAGCAGTACTTC CASSSPRGSGTYEQYF
TRBJ1-3 few TRBD1 TRBV12-3/TRBV12-4 TGTGCCATCGACAGGGGCTCTGGAAACACCATATATTTT CAIDRGSGNTIYF
TRBJ1-1 NA TRBD1 TRBV5-1 TGCGCCAGCAGCTGGGACAGGACTGAAGCTTTCTTT CASSWDRTEAFF
TRBJ2-1 medium-sized TRBD2 TRBV6-5 TGTGCCAGCAGTTACCTAGCGGGGGGGTACAATGAGCAGTTCTTC CASSYLAGGYNEQFF
TRBJ2-1 NA TRBD2 TRBV5-4 TGTGCCAGCAGCCTAGGGACTAGACGATACAATGAGCAGTTCTTC CASSLGTRRYNEQFF